Shown below are 25 T cell receptor beta chains from a single sample sequenced in a study of blood T cell repertoires in COVID-19. The table came from immunoSEQ multiplex PCR; TCRdb's copy has only in-frame clones and leaves some out. Of some 130,000 clones in the sample, roughly 91% were seen once. Sequences were obtained from peripheral blood. Receptors originate from a man in his sixties with COVID-19, enrolled during active disease.

The chain joins TRBV5-4 to TRBJ2-3; 7 bases are a match to TRBD2. The CDR3 has 14 residues. Trimming at V came to 2 bases and at J to 6 bases, leaving 6 bases not matched to a gene. The germline CDR1 and CDR2 sequences are SGHNT and YYREEE (reference sequence). Written as DNA, the CDR3 is TGTGCCAGCAGCTTCCCCGGGGGGTCGGATACGCAGTATTTT. This encodes CASSFPGGSDTQYF.

This clone was recorded only once. The chain links TRBV7-8 to TRBJ2-7; D is perhaps TRBD1 (5 bases). Germline V gene lookup returns CDR1 SGHVS and CDR2 FQNEAQ. Trimming took 4 bases from V and 1 from J, leaving 11 bases between them. This CDR3 contains 14 residues. The CDR3 protein is CASSSLTASYEQYF. For the CDR3, the DNA is TGTGCCAGCAGCTCTCTGACAGCATCCTACGAGCAGTACTTC.

The gene calls are TRBV2 and TRBJ1-1; 7 bases line up with TRBD1. The junction had 8 bases not matched to a gene; V was cut back by 6 bases and J by 1 base. CDR3 length: 15 residues. CDR1 SNHLY and CDR2 FYNNEI come from the germline V gene. CDR3 in DNA: TGTGCCAGCAGAAGAGGGGGCCTACCGAACACTGAAGCTTTCTTT. Protein: CASRRGGLPNTEAFF.

This sequence joins TRBV18 and TRBJ1-4; TRBD1 is a possible D gene (6 bases). The length of the CDR3 is 16 residues. V lost 4 bases and J lost 5, with 17 bases in between. CDR1 KGHSH and CDR2 LQKENI come from the germline V gene. CDR3 loop: CASSQTGTPLNEKLFF. Here the CDR3 DNA reads TGTGCCAGCTCACAGACAGGAACCCCGCTCAATGAAAAACTGTTTTTT.

The chain is built from TRBV5-1 and TRBJ2-1; 7 bases line up with TRBD1. CDR3 length equals 14 residues. J lost 6 bases, V lost 5 bases, and 8 bases had no gene match. The germline V gene has CDR1 SGHRS and CDR2 YFSETQ. The CDR3, as DNA: TGCGCCAGCAGTTCACAGGGGATCCTCAATGAGCAGTTCTTC. Translation: CASSSQGILNEQFF.

The chain joins TRBV5-1 to TRBJ2-7; perhaps TRBD2 as D (5 bases). CDR1 SGHRS and CDR2 YFSETQ come from the germline V gene. V gave up 4 bases and J gave up 0 bases, with 11 bases separating them. The CDR3 extends over 14 amino acids. The CDR3 region has the DNA TGCGCCAGCAGCCCGGGGTCCAGCTCCTACGAGCAGTACTTC. This encodes CASSPGSSSYEQYF.

The chain has TRBV4-2 and TRBJ1-4, with D maybe TRBD1 (5 bases). The CDR3 is made up of 13 amino acids. The germline CDR1 and CDR2 sequences are LGHNA and YNFKEQ. V was clipped by 4 bases and J by 4 bases, with 7 bases between them. The CDR3 DNA is TGTGCCAGCAGCCCCCAGGGTAATGAAAAACTGTTTTTT. Amino acids: CASSPQGNEKLFF.

This clone showed up just a few times. The rearrangement links TRBV12-3 or TRBV12-4 to TRBJ1-3, with D possibly matching TRBD1 (5 bases). The V and J ends lost 5 bases and 4 bases respectively, with 9 bases between them. The CDR3 runs to 13 residues. This chain's CDR3 is CASSARTGNTIYF. In nucleotides, the CDR3 is TGTGCCAGCAGTGCCCGGACAGGAAACACCATATATTTT.

The chain uses TRBV30 and TRBJ1-1; TRBD1 agrees at 7 bases. V shed 1 base and J 4 bases; nucleotides not matched to a gene: 6. The CDR3 is 14 amino acids. Per germline, CDR1 GTSNPN and CDR2 SVGIG (reference sequence). The CDR3 region is CAWSATAGGTEAFF. The CDR3 bases are TGTGCCTGGAGTGCAACCGCAGGGGGCACTGAAGCTTTCTTT.

This clone has a handful of counts. The CDR3 DNA follows: TGTGCCAGCAGGCCGGGACTCCAGAACTATGGCTACACCTTC. Its protein product is CASRPGLQNYGYTF. V usage is TRBV6-5 and J usage is TRBJ1-2; tentatively, D is TRBD1 (5 bases). The CDR3 is made up of 14 amino acids. Germline CDR1 is MNHEY and CDR2 is SVGAGI. V was trimmed by 6 bases and J by 2 bases, leaving 13 bases between them.

The chain is built from TRBV5-6 and TRBJ2-3, with D tentatively TRBD1 (6 bases). The germline V gene has CDR1 SGHDT and CDR2 YYEEEE. Trimming pared 4 bases from V and 5 bases from J, leaving 14 bases between. The CDR3 runs to 14 residues. The CDR3 reads CASSKTGSRDTQYF. In DNA form, the CDR3 reads TGTGCCAGCAGCAAAACAGGGTCCCGAGATACGCAGTATTTT.

V usage is TRBV19 and J usage is TRBJ1-1; D gene uncertain. V lost 7 bases to trimming and J lost 4 bases, with 16 bases between them. Per the germline V gene, CDR1 is LNHDA and CDR2 is SQIVND (reference sequence). CDR3 length: 14 residues. The CDR3 bases are TGTGCCAGTACCCCCGGAGCCGTCTCCACTGAAGCTTTCTTT. Encoded protein: CASTPGAVSTEAFF.

This clone appeared a single time. The chain carries TRBV3-1 (or the pseudogene TRBV3-2) and TRBJ1-1; no definite D call. This CDR3 is 12 amino acids long. The V gene lost 2 bases and the J gene lost 4 bases, with 5 bases spanning the gap. CDR1 and CDR2 (germline): LGHDT, YNNKEL (reference sequence). The CDR3 sequence is CASSQRSTEAFF. As DNA, the CDR3 is TGTGCCAGCAGCCAAAGGAGCACTGAAGCTTTCTTT.

This chain connects TRBV7-9 to TRBJ2-7; D is unclear. The V and J ends lost 1 base and 3 bases respectively, with 7 bases between them. CDR3 size: 13 residues. CDR1 and CDR2 (germline): SEHNR, FQNEAQ (reference sequence). CDR3 bases: TGTGCCAGCAGCTTAGACAGAAGCTACGAGCAGTACTTC. Protein: CASSLDRSYEQYF. Filled out from reference TRBV7-9 and TRBJ2-7, the complete variable domain reads DTGVSQNPRHKITKRGQNVTFRCDPISEHNRLYWYRQTLGQGPEFLTYFQNEAQLEKSRLLSDRFSAERPKGSFSTLEIQRTEQGDSAMYLCASSLDRSYEQYFGPGTRLTVT.

The V gene is TRBV7-3, the J gene TRBJ1-6; no clear D gene. This CDR3 is built from 14 residues. The V end lost 2 bases, the J end lost 6 bases, and 8 bases lay between the germline ends. Germline V lookup: CDR1 SGHTA, CDR2 FQGTGA. The CDR3 DNA follows: TGTGCCAGCAGCTTACACGGGTCTAATTCACCCCTCCACTTT. This codes for CASSLHGSNSPLHF.

Only one count was recorded for this clone. V is TRBV3-1 (or the pseudogene TRBV3-2) and J is TRBJ1-5; no firm D call. CDR3 length equals 14 residues. Germline assignment: CDR1 LGHDT and CDR2 YNNKEL (reference sequence). Trimming stripped 1 base from V and 4 bases from J, with 8 bases between. In nucleotides, the CDR3 is TGTGCCAGCAGCCAAGGACTTTGGAATCAGCCCCAGCATTTT. It yields the protein CASSQGLWNQPQHF.

This clone has only a few counts. J is TRBJ1-2 and V is TRBV7-9; tentatively, D is TRBD1 (5 bases). This CDR3 contains 13 residues. The V end was cut by 2 bases, the J end by 6 bases, with 10 bases between. Germline CDR1 SEHNR, CDR2 FQNEAQ (reference sequence). The CDR3 DNA reads as TGTGCCAGCAGCTTACTCCTAGGGGATGGCTACACCTTC. Amino acids: CASSLLLGDGYTF.

The V gene is TRBV19, the J gene TRBJ1-1, with D possibly matching TRBD1 (5 bases). This CDR3 is 17 amino acids long. Per the germline V gene, CDR1 is LNHDA and CDR2 is SQIVND (reference sequence). V dropped 1 base and J dropped 0 bases, with 15 bases sitting between them. The CDR3 DNA sequence: TGTGCCAGTAGTATAGTTAAGGGAGGGGCAATGAACACTGAAGCTTTCTTT. Translated, it gives CASSIVKGGAMNTEAFF.

The V and J genes are TRBV29-1 and TRBJ1-1, with 11 bases matching TRBD1. V lost 4 bases to trimming and J lost 0 bases; unmatched junction nucleotides: 4. Germline loops: CDR1 SQVTM, CDR2 ANQGSEA. This CDR3 is built from 15 residues. In DNA, the CDR3 is TGCAGCGTTGGGGGACAGGGGGGATTGAACACTGAAGCTTTCTTT. Its translation is CSVGGQGGLNTEAFF. Filled out from reference TRBV29-1 and TRBJ1-1, the complete variable domain reads SAVISQKPSRDICQRGTSLTIQCQVDSQVTMMFWYRQQPGQSLTLIATANQGSEATYESGFVIDKFPISRPNLTFSTLTVSNMSPEDSSIYLCSVGGQGGLNTEAFFGQGTRLTVV.

This chain connects TRBV14 to TRBJ2-2; weak D call: TRBD1 (5 bases). Between the trimmed V and J ends, which lost 0 bases and 3 bases, there was a span of 17 bases. Germline V gives CDR1 SGHDN, CDR2 FVKESK. CDR3 length: 18 amino acids. The CDR3 protein is CASSQDLLKGADTGELFF. CDR3 coding DNA: TGTGCCAGCAGCCAAGATCTTCTAAAAGGGGCGGACACCGGGGAGCTGTTTTTT.

Here the CDR3 reads CASSETKGRDGEQYF. As DNA, the CDR3 is TGTGCCAGCTCAGAAACCAAAGGCAGGGATGGCGAGCAGTACTTC. The chain joins TRBV18 to TRBJ2-7, with D tentatively TRBD1 (5 bases). Looked up from germline, CDR1 is KGHSH and CDR2 is LQKENI. The CDR3 length is 15 residues. The V end lost 5 bases, the J end lost 6 bases, and 20 bases lay between the germline ends.

The rearrangement joins TRBV7-3 to TRBJ2-3; 7 positions agree with TRBD1. J gave up 2 bases and V 5 bases, and 10 bases lay outside the gene matches. This CDR3 comprises 16 residues. Germline-derived CDR1 and CDR2 are SGHTA and FQGTGA. Here the CDR3 DNA reads TGTGCCAGCAGCCCATCCGGGACAGCTTACACAGATACGCAGTATTTT. It is translated as CASSPSGTAYTDTQYF.

CDR3 DNA sequence: TGCAGCGTCGACTCTGAAGGCGGGGGTGGCTACACCTTC. This sequence encodes CSVDSEGGGGYTF. This chain connects TRBV29-1 to TRBJ1-2; D might be TRBD1 (5 bases). CDR1 and CDR2 from the germline V gene are SQVTM and ANQGSEA. V lost 6 bases to trimming and J lost 7 bases, with 18 bases between them. This CDR3 comprises 13 residues. The whole variable domain, filled in from reference TRBV29-1 and TRBJ1-2, reads SAVISQKPSRDICQRGTSLTIQCQVDSQVTMMFWYRQQPGQSLTLIATANQGSEATYESGFVIDKFPISRPNLTFSTLTVSNMSPEDSSIYLCSVDSEGGGGYTFGSGTRLTVV.

This clone was recorded once. The J gene is TRBJ1-2, the V gene TRBV10-3, with no clear D. The CDR3 length is 13 residues. Between the trimmed V and J ends, which lost 4 bases and 2 bases, there was a span of 8 bases. Germline values: CDR1 ENHRY, CDR2 SYGVKD. CDR3 DNA: TGTGCCATCAGTGCACAGCTGAACTATGGCTACACCTTC. Residues: CAISAQLNYGYTF.

The V and J genes are TRBV30 and TRBJ1-2; possibly TRBD1 for D (6 bases). The CDR3 has 12 residues. Germline V gene sequence: CDR1 GTSNPN, CDR2 SVGIG (reference sequence). V was trimmed by 3 bases and J by 8 bases, leaving 13 bases between them. Here the CDR3 DNA reads TGTGCCTGGAGGGACAGTTATCGGGGCTACACCTTC. It codes for CAWRDSYRGYTF.